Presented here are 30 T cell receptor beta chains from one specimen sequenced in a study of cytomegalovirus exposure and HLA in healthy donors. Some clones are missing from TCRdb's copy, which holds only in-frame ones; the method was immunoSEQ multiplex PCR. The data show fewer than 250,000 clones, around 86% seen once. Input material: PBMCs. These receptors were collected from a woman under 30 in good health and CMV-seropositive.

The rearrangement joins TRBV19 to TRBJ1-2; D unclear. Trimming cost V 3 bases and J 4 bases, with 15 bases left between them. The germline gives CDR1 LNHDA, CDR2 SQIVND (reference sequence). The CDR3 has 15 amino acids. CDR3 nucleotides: TGTGCCAGTAGTATTTTGGGTAATCGGGTCTATGGCTACACCTTC. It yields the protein CASSILGNRVYGYTF. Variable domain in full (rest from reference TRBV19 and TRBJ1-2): DGGITQSPKYLFRKEGQNVTLSCEQNLNHDAMYWYRQDPGQGLRLIYYSQIVNDFQKGDIAEGYSVSREKKESFPLTVTSAQKNPTAFYLCASSILGNRVYGYTFGSGTRLTVV.

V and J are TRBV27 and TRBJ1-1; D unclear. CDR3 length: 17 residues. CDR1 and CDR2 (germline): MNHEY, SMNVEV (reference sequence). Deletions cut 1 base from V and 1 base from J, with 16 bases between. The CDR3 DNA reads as TGTGCCAGCAGTTTATACGTCGCCTCAGGCCCGAACACTGAAGCTTTCTTT. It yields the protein CASSLYVASGPNTEAFF.

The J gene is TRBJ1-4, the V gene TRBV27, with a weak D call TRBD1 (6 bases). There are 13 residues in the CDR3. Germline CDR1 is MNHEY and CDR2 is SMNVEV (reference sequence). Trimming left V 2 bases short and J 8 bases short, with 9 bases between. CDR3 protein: CASSLTGWEKLFF. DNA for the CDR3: TGTGCCAGCAGTTTAACAGGGTGGGAAAAACTGTTTTTT.

CDR3 DNA: TGTGCCAGCTCACCACAGGGTCAGGGGAATGAAAAACTGTTTTTT. Its protein product is CASSPQGQGNEKLFF. The V call is TRBV18, the J call TRBJ1-4; a weak D match, TRBD1 (6 bases). V gave up 1 base and J gave up 5 bases, with 11 bases separating them. This CDR3 comprises 15 residues. The germline V gene encodes CDR1 KGHSH and CDR2 LQKENI.

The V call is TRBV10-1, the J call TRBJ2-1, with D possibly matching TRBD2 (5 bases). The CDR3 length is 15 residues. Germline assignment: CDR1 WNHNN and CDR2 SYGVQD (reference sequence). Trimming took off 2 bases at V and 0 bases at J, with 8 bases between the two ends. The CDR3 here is CASSEAGSSYNEQFF. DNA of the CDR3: TGCGCCAGCAGTGAGGCGGGCAGCTCCTACAATGAGCAGTTCTTC.

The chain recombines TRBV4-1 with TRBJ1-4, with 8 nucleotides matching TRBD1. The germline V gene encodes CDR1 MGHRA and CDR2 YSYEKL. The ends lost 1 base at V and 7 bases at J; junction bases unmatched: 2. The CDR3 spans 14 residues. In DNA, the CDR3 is TGCGCCAGCAGCCAAGCGCAGGGGGCTGAAAAACTGTTTTTT. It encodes CASSQAQGAEKLFF.

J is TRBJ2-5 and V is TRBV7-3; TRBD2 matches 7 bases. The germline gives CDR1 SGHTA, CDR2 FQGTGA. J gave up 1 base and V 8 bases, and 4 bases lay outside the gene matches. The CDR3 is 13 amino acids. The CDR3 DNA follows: TGTGCCAGCTCTTCTAGCGGCCAAGAGACCCAGTACTTC. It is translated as CASSSSGQETQYF.

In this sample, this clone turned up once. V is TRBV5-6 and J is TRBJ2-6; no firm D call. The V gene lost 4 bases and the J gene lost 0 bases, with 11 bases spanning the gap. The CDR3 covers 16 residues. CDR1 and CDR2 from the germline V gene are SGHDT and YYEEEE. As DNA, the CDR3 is TGTGCCAGCAGCCGGTCGGTTAGCTCTGGGGCCAACGTCCTGACTTTC. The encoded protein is CASSRSVSSGANVLTF. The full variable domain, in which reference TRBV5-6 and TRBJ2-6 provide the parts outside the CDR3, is DAGVTQSPTHLIKTRGQQVTLRCSPKSGHDTVSWYQQALGQGPQFIFQYYEEEERQRGNFPDRFSGHQFPNYSSELNVNALLLGDSALYLCASSRSVSSGANVLTFGAGSRLTVL.

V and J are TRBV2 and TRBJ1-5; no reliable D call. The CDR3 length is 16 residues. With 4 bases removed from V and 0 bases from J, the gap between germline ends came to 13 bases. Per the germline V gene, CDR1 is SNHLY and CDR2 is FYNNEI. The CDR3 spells CASSGERYISNQPQHF. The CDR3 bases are TGTGCCAGCAGTGGAGAGCGATACATTAGCAATCAGCCCCAGCATTTT.

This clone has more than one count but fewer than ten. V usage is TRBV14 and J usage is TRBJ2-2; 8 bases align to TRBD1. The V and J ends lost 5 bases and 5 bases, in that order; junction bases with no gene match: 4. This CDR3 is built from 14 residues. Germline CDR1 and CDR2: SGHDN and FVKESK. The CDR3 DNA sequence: TGTGCCAGCAGCATGGACAGGGTGACCGGGGAGCTGTTTTTT. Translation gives CASSMDRVTGELFF.

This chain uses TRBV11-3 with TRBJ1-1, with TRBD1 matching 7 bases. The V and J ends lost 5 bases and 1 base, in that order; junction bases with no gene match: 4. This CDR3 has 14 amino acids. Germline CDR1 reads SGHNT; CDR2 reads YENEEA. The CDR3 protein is CASSLAGGNTEAFF. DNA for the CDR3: TGTGCCAGCAGCCTCGCAGGGGGGAACACTGAAGCTTTCTTT.

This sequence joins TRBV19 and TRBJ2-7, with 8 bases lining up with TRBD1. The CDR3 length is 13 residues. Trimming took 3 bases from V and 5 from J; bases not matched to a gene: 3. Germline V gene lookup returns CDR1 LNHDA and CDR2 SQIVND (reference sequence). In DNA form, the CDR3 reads TGTGCCAGTAGTATCCAGGGGGCTGACGAGCAGTACTTC. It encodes CASSIQGADEQYF.

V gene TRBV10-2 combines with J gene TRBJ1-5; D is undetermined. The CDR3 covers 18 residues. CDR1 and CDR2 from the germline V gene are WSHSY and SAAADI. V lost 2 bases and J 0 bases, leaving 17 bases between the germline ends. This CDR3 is CASSEPPQQDYSNQPQHF. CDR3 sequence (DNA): TGCGCCAGCAGTGAGCCCCCCCAGCAGGACTATAGCAATCAGCCCCAGCATTTT.

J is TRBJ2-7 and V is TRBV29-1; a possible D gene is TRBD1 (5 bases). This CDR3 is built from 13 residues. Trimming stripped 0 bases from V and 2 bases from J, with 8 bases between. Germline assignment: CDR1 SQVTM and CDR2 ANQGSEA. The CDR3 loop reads CSVEDQGTYEQYF. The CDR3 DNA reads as TGCAGCGTTGAAGATCAGGGTACCTACGAGCAGTACTTC.

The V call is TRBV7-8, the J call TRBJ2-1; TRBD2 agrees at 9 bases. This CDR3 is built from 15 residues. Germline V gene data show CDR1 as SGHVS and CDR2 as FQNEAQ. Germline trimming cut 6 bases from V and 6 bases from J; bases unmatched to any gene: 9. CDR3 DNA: TGTGCCAGCAGGGATAGCGGGAGTTTCACCAATGAGCAGTTCTTC. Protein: CASRDSGSFTNEQFF.

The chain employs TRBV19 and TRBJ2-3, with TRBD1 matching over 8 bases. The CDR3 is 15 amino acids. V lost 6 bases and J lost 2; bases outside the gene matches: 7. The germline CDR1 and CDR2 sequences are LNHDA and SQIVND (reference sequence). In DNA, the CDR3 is TGTGCCAGTAGGCAGACAGGGGCCGTCACAGATACGCAGTATTTT. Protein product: CASRQTGAVTDTQYF.

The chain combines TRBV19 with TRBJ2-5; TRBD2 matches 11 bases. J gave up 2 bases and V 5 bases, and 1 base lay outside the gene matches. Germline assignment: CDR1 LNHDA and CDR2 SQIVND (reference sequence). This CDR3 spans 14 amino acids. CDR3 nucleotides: TGTGCCAGTAGTCGACTAGCGGGACAAGAGACCCAGTACTTC. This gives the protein CASSRLAGQETQYF.

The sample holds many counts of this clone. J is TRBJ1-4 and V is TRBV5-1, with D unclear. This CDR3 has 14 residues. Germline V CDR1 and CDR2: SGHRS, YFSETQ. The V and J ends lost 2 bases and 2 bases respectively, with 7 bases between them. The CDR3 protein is CASSFGSTNEKLFF. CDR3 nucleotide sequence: TGCGCCAGCAGCTTTGGCAGTACTAATGAAAAACTGTTTTTT. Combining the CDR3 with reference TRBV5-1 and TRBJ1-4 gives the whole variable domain KAGVTQTPRYLIKTRGQQVTLSCSPISGHRSVSWYQQTPGQGLQFLFEYFSETQRNKGNFPGRFSGRQFSNSRSEMNVSTLELGDSALYLCASSFGSTNEKLFFGSGTQLSVL.

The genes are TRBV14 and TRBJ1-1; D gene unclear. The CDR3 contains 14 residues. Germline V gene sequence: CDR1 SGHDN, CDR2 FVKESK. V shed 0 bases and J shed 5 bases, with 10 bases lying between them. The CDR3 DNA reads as TGTGCCAGCAGCCAAGATTTTCCGGGGACTGAAGCTTTCTTT. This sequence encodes CASSQDFPGTEAFF.

CDR3 loop: CASSVGSTYEQYF. The CDR3 region has the DNA TGTGCCAGCAGCGTTGGGAGCACCTACGAGCAGTACTTC. The rearrangement uses TRBV9 and TRBJ2-7, with D possibly matching TRBD2 (5 bases). This CDR3 comprises 13 residues. The V and J ends lost 2 bases and 2 bases respectively, with 8 bases between them. CDR1 SGDLS and CDR2 YYNGEE come from the germline V gene.

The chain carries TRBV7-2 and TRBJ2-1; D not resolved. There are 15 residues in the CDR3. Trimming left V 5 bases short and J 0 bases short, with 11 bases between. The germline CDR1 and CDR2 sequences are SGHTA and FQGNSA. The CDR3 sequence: CASSRYPSSYNEQFF. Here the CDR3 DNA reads TGTGCCAGCAGCCGTTACCCGAGCTCCTACAATGAGCAGTTCTTC.

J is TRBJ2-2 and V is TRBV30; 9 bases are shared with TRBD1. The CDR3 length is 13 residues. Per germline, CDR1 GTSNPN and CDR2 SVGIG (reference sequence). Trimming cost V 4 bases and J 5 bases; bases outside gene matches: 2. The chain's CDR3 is CAWTGTGTGELFF. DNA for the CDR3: TGTGCCTGGACTGGGACAGGGACCGGGGAGCTGTTTTTT.

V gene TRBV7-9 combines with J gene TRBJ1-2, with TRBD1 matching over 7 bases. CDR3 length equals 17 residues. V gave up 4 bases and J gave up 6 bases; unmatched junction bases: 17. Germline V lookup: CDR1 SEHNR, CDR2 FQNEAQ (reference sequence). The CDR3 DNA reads TGTGCCAGCAGCTCCTACAACCGGGACAGCCTTGCGGATGGCTACACCTTC. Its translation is CASSSYNRDSLADGYTF.

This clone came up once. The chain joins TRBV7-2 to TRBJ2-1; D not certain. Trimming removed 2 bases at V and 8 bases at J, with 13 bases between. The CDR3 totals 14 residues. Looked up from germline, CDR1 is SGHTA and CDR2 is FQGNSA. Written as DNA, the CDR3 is TGTGCCAGCAGCTTAAATCCTAGTTGGGATGAGCAGTTCTTC. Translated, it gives CASSLNPSWDEQFF.

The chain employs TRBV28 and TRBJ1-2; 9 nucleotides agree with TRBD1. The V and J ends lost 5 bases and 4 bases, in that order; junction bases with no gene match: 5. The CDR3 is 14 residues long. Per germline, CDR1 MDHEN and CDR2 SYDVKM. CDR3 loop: CASSPGTGTYGYTF. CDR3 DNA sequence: TGTGCCAGCAGTCCCGGGACAGGGACCTATGGCTACACCTTC.

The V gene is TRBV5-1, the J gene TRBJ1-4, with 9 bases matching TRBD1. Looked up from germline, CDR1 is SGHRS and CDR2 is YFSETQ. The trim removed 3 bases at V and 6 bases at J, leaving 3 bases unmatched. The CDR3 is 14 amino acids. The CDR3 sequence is CASSSDRGDEKLFF. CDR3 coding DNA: TGCGCCAGCAGCTCGGACAGGGGAGATGAAAAACTGTTTTTT.

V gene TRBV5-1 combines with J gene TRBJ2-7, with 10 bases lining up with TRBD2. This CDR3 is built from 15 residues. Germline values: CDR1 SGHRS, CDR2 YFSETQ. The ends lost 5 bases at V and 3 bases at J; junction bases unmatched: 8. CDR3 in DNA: TGCGCCAGCAGGTATGGGACTAGCGTAAACTACGAGCAGTACTTC. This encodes CASRYGTSVNYEQYF.

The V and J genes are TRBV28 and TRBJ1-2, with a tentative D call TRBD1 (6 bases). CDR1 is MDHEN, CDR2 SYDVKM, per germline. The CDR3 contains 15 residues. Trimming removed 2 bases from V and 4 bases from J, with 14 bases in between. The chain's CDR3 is CASSLGRQVGYGYTF. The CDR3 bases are TGTGCCAGCAGTTTAGGACGACAGGTCGGCTATGGCTACACCTTC.

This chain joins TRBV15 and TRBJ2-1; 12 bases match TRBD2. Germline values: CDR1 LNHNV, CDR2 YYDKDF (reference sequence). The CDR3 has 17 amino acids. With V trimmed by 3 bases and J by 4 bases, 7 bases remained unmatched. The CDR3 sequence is CATSRSQTSGRYNEQFF. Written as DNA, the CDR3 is TGTGCCACCAGCAGGAGTCAAACTAGCGGGAGGTACAATGAGCAGTTCTTC.

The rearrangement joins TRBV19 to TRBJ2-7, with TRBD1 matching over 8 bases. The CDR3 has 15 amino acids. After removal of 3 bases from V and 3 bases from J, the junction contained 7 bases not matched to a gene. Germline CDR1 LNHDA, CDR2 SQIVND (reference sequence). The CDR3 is CASSISGTGLYEQYF. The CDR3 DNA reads TGTGCCAGTAGTATCTCCGGGACAGGCCTCTACGAGCAGTACTTC. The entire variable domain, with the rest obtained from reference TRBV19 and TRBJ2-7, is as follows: DGGITQSPKYLFRKEGQNVTLSCEQNLNHDAMYWYRQDPGQGLRLIYYSQIVNDFQKGDIAEGYSVSREKKESFPLTVTSAQKNPTAFYLCASSISGTGLYEQYFGPGTRLTVT.